This entry describes one T cell receptor beta chain. This entry is derived from a study of T cells after yellow fever vaccination. TCRdb redid the calling of the 5' RACE reads with MiXCR, one entry per CDR3 protein. The sample includes about 300,000 distinct CDR3 sequences, approximately 10% of them seen just once. CDR3 length: 13 amino acids. CDR1 is DFQATT, CDR2 SNEGSKA, per germline (reference sequence). This sequence was found in a young man who received the YFV17D yellow fever vaccine. Here the sequenced sample was CD4+ T cells sorted from PBMCs, taken 5 days after the yellow fever booster vaccination. V gene TRBV20-1 combines with J gene TRBJ1-1; D is possibly TRBD1 (6 bases). The CDR3 DNA follows: TGCAGCCCGCGAGCAGGGGTTGGCACTGAAGCTTTCTTT. Translating it yields CSPRAGVGTEAFF.